The T cell receptor (beta chain) described here comes from a study of T cell clonality in common variable immunodeficiency. The protocol was immunoSEQ multiplex PCR, while the TCRdb copy is restricted to in-frame clones and leaves out a portion. This sample includes fewer than 65,000 clones with no singletons; its ten biggest clones take up under 0.9%. Blood samples were heparinized, about 4.5 to 8 ml per donor. This clone was counted many times. This sequence originates from a person aged 18 to 70 in good health. What was sequenced was peripheral blood mononuclear cells.

The CDR3 loop reads CAISENADPGKLFF. The DNA read from the CDR3 is TGTGCCATCAGTGAGAATGCCGATCCCGGAAAA. This chain links TRBV10-3 with TRBJ1-4; D is unresolved. The CDR3 extends 3 residues past the end of the read, so its final part is completed from the germline J gene. V was shortened by 2 bases and J by 10 bases, with 14 bases between the two germline ends. The CDR3 sequence is 14 residues long. Germline loops: CDR1 ENHRY, CDR2 SYGVKD.